These 29 T cell receptor beta chains share one sample of origin, sequenced in a study of response to subunit inactivated influenza vaccine. TCRdb processed the RT-PCR reads anew with MiXCR; each CDR3 protein has one entry. In the table there are almost 600,000 distinct CDR3 sequences, about 14% of which are singletons. Source: PBMCs from blood, taken 11 to 12 days after vaccination. These TCRs come from a man aged 45 to 65 who received an inactivated influenza vaccine.

This clonotype was counted a few times. The chain links TRBV7-8 to TRBJ2-7; 9 bases align to TRBD2. Trimming at V came to 0 bases and at J to 1 base, leaving 10 bases not matched to a gene. Germline V gives CDR1 SGHVS, CDR2 FQNEAQ. CDR3 length: 18 residues. CDR3 protein: CASSLAPPLAGTSYEQYF. The CDR3 DNA is TGTGCCAGCAGCTTAGCCCCCCCGCTAGCGGGGACTTCCTACGAGCAGTACTTC.

This clonotype was observed a few times. The genes are TRBV5-1 and TRBJ1-2; D may be TRBD1 (5 bases). The CDR3 sequence is 15 residues long. Per the germline V gene, CDR1 is SGHRS and CDR2 is YFSETQ. V was cut by 0 bases and J by 3 bases, with 12 bases left in between. The chain's CDR3 is CASSLAGGTHYGYTF. The CDR3, as DNA: TGCGCCAGCAGCTTGGCCGGGGGGACCCACTATGGCTACACCTTC. The full variable domain, rest sourced from reference TRBV5-1 and TRBJ1-2, is KAGVTQTPRYLIKTRGQQVTLSCSPISGHRSVSWYQQTPGQGLQFLFEYFSETQRNKGNFPGRFSGRQFSNSRSEMNVSTLELGDSALYLCASSLAGGTHYGYTFGSGTRLTVV.

This clonotype was seen a few times. The chain uses TRBV5-1 and TRBJ2-7; 7 nucleotides match TRBD1. V was clipped by 7 bases and J by 1 base; unmatched bases: 8. Germline lookup yields CDR1 SGHRS and CDR2 YFSETQ. This CDR3 is 14 amino acids long. CDR3 sequence reads: CASCPGTASYEQYF. DNA of the CDR3: TGCGCCAGCTGCCCCGGGACAGCTTCCTACGAGCAGTACTTC.

This clonotype showed up many times. The chain joins TRBV5-1 to TRBJ2-1; D is perhaps TRBD1 (5 bases). Germline-derived CDR1 and CDR2 are SGHRS and YFSETQ. V was clipped by 2 bases and J by 7 bases, with 13 bases between them. The CDR3 runs 14 residues. Written as DNA, the CDR3 is TGCGCCAGCAGCTTTCAGGGCAGGGCTAATGAGCAGTTCTTC. As protein: CASSFQGRANEQFF.

The rearrangement links TRBV7-8 to TRBJ2-1; 7 bases map to TRBD2. Germline-derived CDR1 and CDR2 are SGHVS and FQNEAQ. The CDR3 consists of 15 residues. V lost 5 bases, J lost 4 bases, and 8 bases stayed unmatched. The CDR3 is CASSPVAGVYNEQFF. As DNA, the CDR3 is TGTGCCAGCAGCCCCGTGGCGGGGGTGTACAATGAGCAGTTCTTC.

This clonotype turned up a few times. This chain links TRBV12-5 with TRBJ1-4, with D uncertain. Looked up from germline, CDR1 is LGHNT and CDR2 is FRNRAP. The ends were cut back, 0 bases at V and 7 bases at J, with 18 bases in the middle. The CDR3 contains 17 residues. The CDR3 sequence is CASGLVRFVRLSEKLFF. The CDR3 bases are TGTGCTAGTGGTTTGGTACGTTTCGTCAGGCTGAGTGAAAAACTGTTTTTT.

The chain employs TRBV10-2 and TRBJ2-3, with D unclear. The CDR3 totals 14 residues. V was trimmed by 0 bases and J by 8 bases, leaving 12 bases between them. Per germline, CDR1 WSHSY and CDR2 SAAADI. CDR3 bases: TGCGCCAGCAGTGAGTCGATTGGGAAAGGTACGCAGTATTTT. Amino acids: CASSESIGKGTQYF.

This clonotype was detected only a few times. V and J are TRBV4-1 and TRBJ1-2; D is perhaps TRBD1 (5 bases). This CDR3 has 14 residues. Germline V CDR1 and CDR2: MGHRA, YSYEKL. Trimming took 2 bases from V and 4 from J, leaving 11 bases between them. CDR3 protein: CASSQLRGTYGYTF. Written as DNA, the CDR3 is TGCGCCAGCAGCCAACTCCGGGGGACCTATGGCTACACCTTC.

On this clonotype itself: At one boundary the junction diverges from the germline segment, which might be a read error. The J gene is TRBJ2-5, the V gene TRBV25-1; a possible D gene is TRBD1 (6 bases). Germline CDR1 MGHDK, CDR2 SYGVNS. This CDR3 has 15 residues. The CDR3 DNA sequence: TGTGCCAGGAGTGAAGGGACAAACTACCAAGAGACCCAGTACTTC. Protein product: CARSEGTNYQETQYF.

This clonotype has more than one count but fewer than ten. CDR3 coding DNA: TGTGCCAGCAGCTTAGAGGACAGGAGAAACTCCTACGAGCAGTACTTC. Translation: CASSLEDRRNSYEQYF. The chain uses TRBV7-2 and TRBJ2-7; TRBD1 matches at 7 bases. There are 16 residues in the CDR3. Per germline, CDR1 SGHTA and CDR2 FQGNSA. J was trimmed by 0 bases and V by 1 base; bases with no gene match: 6.

The chain is built from TRBV5-1 and TRBJ2-5; tentatively, D is TRBD1 or TRBD2 (5 bases each). Germline V gene sequence: CDR1 SGHRS, CDR2 YFSETQ. The CDR3 loop spans 14 amino acids. The germline V and J ends were trimmed by 4 bases and 5 bases, with 15 bases remaining between them. DNA of the CDR3: TGCGCCAGCAGCACCGGGACGGCCCGGGAGACCCAGTACTTC. This sequence encodes CASSTGTARETQYF.

This clonotype came up a few times. The chain uses TRBV12-3 or TRBV12-4 and TRBJ1-5; 7 bases align to TRBD1. Trimming at V came to 6 bases and at J to 9 bases, leaving 11 bases not matched to a gene. The CDR3 runs to 14 residues. In DNA form, the CDR3 reads TGTGCCAGCAGCCCCGACAGGGCCGGGGGGCCCCAGCATTTT. Protein sequence: CASSPDRAGGPQHF.

The rearrangement joins TRBV3-1 to TRBJ2-7; the match to TRBD2 covers 10 bases. V gave up 1 base and J gave up 0 bases; unmatched junction bases: 3. CDR3 length equals 16 residues. Germline values: CDR1 LGHDT, CDR2 YNNKEL (reference sequence). The CDR3 loop reads CASSQAGTSDSYEQYF. Written as DNA, the CDR3 is TGTGCCAGCAGCCAAGCTGGGACTAGCGACTCCTACGAGCAGTACTTC.

The chain employs TRBV11-2 and TRBJ2-2; possible D gene TRBD2, 6 bases. Trimming shortened V by 5 bases and J by 4 bases, and 14 bases separated the two germline ends. Germline-derived CDR1 and CDR2 are SGHAT and FQNNGV. The CDR3 length is 15 residues. CDR3 amino acids: CASSGRGSRTGELFF. The CDR3 DNA reads as TGTGCCAGCAGCGGTCGGGGGTCTCGCACCGGGGAGCTGTTTTTT.

This clonotype was counted only a few times. J is TRBJ1-6 and V is TRBV4-2; D may be TRBD1 (5 bases). V dropped 0 bases and J dropped 4 bases, with 7 bases sitting between them. This CDR3 has 15 amino acids. Germline V gives CDR1 LGHNA, CDR2 YNFKEQ. The CDR3 loop reads CASSQDGGYNSPLHF. DNA for the CDR3: TGTGCCAGCAGCCAAGATGGGGGGTATAATTCACCCCTCCACTTT.

This clonotype occurred a few times. The genes are TRBV6-2 or TRBV6-3 and TRBJ1-5; 10 bases agree with TRBD1. The V segment lost 7 bases and the J segment 5 bases; nucleotides outside the gene matches: 14. There are 17 residues in the CDR3. Per the germline V gene, CDR1 is MNHEY and CDR2 is SVGEGT. In DNA, the CDR3 is TGTGCCAGCACTACAAGGAGGGGACAGGGGAGAGATCAGCCCCAGCATTTT. Translated, it gives CASTTRRGQGRDQPQHF.

This rearrangement joins TRBV10-3 to TRBJ1-2; the D gene is possibly TRBD1 (5 bases). The CDR3 consists of 17 residues. CDR1 is ENHRY, CDR2 SYGVKD, per germline. Deletions cut 2 bases from V and 4 bases from J, with 20 bases between. The CDR3 is CAISEGEGPLTLYGYTF. The CDR3 DNA is TGTGCCATCAGTGAGGGAGAGGGGCCCTTAACTCTCTATGGCTACACCTTC.

This clonotype was recorded only once. The chain employs TRBV6-2 or TRBV6-3 and TRBJ2-1; TRBD1 agrees at 9 bases. Germline-derived CDR1 and CDR2 are MNHEY and SVGEGT. CDR3 length equals 20 residues. The V segment lost 4 bases and the J segment 5 bases; nucleotides outside the gene matches: 21. In DNA form, the CDR3 reads TGTGCCAGCAGTTGGGTTACCCCCTTTGGACAGGGGACTTTGGACAATGAGCAGTTCTTC. Its translation is CASSWVTPFGQGTLDNEQFF.

This clonotype was seen more than once but under ten times. The rearrangement joins TRBV5-5 to TRBJ1-1; D is unresolved. This CDR3 comprises 14 residues. Per germline, CDR1 SGHKS and CDR2 YYEKEE (reference sequence). Trimming shortened V by 2 bases and J by 0 bases, and 8 bases separated the two germline ends. Here the CDR3 reads CASSFNDLNTEAFF. CDR3 sequence (DNA): TGTGCCAGCAGCTTTAATGATCTGAACACTGAAGCTTTCTTT.

This clonotype was recorded a few times. This sequence joins TRBV28 and TRBJ2-5; 7 nucleotides align to TRBD2. The CDR3 loop spans 15 amino acids. The V and J ends lost 3 bases and 0 bases, in that order; junction bases with no gene match: 4. In germline, CDR1 is MDHEN, CDR2 SYDVKM. The chain's CDR3 is CASSFQAGNQETQYF. CDR3 bases: TGTGCCAGCAGTTTTCAAGCGGGGAACCAAGAGACCCAGTACTTC.

This chain connects TRBV7-3 to TRBJ1-1; no definite D call. V dropped 5 bases and J dropped 1 base, with 8 bases sitting between them. The CDR3 contains 13 residues. Germline CDR1 reads SGHTA; CDR2 reads FQGTGA. The CDR3, as DNA: TGTGCCAGCAGCGTGACAACGAACACTGAAGCTTTCTTT. Its protein is CASSVTTNTEAFF.

This clonotype was recorded at least ten times. The rearrangement joins TRBV12-3 or TRBV12-4 to TRBJ1-1, with D unresolved. The CDR3 extends over 14 amino acids. V lost 3 bases to trimming and J lost 0 bases, with 8 bases between them. This CDR3 reads CASSFEGMNTEAFF. For the CDR3, the DNA is TGTGCCAGCAGTTTTGAGGGAATGAACACTGAAGCTTTCTTT.

This chain uses TRBV7-2 with TRBJ1-2, with TRBD1 identical over 7 bases. The CDR3 spans 15 residues. CDR1 and CDR2 (germline): SGHTA, FQGNSA. V shed 2 bases and J 4 bases; nucleotides not matched to a gene: 7. The CDR3 region is CASSLPGTATYGYTF. The CDR3 nucleotides are TGTGCCAGCAGCTTACCTGGGACAGCAACCTATGGCTACACCTTC.

The J gene is TRBJ2-3, the V gene TRBV6-1; D uncertain. The germline V and J ends were trimmed by 3 bases and 0 bases, with 7 bases remaining between them. The CDR3 has 14 amino acids. The germline V gene has CDR1 MNHNS and CDR2 SASEGT. CDR3 in amino acids: CASSDTYSTDTQYF. DNA of the CDR3: TGTGCCAGCAGTGACACTTACAGCACAGATACGCAGTATTTT.

The chain is built from TRBV11-2 and TRBJ2-1, with D tentatively TRBD1 (6 bases). Trimming removed 5 bases from V and 9 bases from J, with 17 bases in between. CDR1 and CDR2 (germline): SGHAT, FQNNGV. CDR3 length: 14 residues. The CDR3 sequence is CASSPQGRGSEQFF. DNA for the CDR3: TGTGCCAGCAGCCCGCAGGGGCGAGGGAGTGAGCAGTTCTTC.

In this sample, this clonotype turned up a few times. The chain joins TRBV7-2 to TRBJ2-7; possibly TRBD1 or TRBD2 for D (5 bases each). The germline CDR1 and CDR2 sequences are SGHTA and FQGNSA. This CDR3 is 19 amino acids long. With 6 bases removed from V and 3 bases from J, the gap between germline ends came to 30 bases. The CDR3 region is CASSYSQGRLFGDNYEQYF. In DNA, the CDR3 is TGTGCCAGCAGTTATAGCCAGGGACGGTTATTTGGGGATAACTACGAGCAGTACTTC.

This clonotype was counted at least ten times. CDR3 residues: CASRTAGNTIYF. Here the CDR3 DNA reads TGTGCCAGCAGGACGGCTGGAAACACCATATATTTT. This sequence joins TRBV5-5 and TRBJ1-3; D is unresolved. V was pared by 5 bases and J by 2 bases, with 5 bases between. This CDR3 has 12 residues. Germline lookup yields CDR1 SGHKS and CDR2 YYEKEE (reference sequence).

This clonotype was counted only a few times. J is TRBJ2-2 and V is TRBV20-1; 8 nucleotides match TRBD2. The junction had 3 bases not matched to a gene; V was cut back by 3 bases and J by 3 bases. Germline V gene sequence: CDR1 DFQATT, CDR2 SNEGSKA (reference sequence). The CDR3 is 14 residues long. CDR3 coding DNA: TGCAGTGCTAGGGCTAGCGGGTACACCGGGGAGCTGTTTTTT. Translated, it gives CSARASGYTGELFF.

This clonotype was found a few times. CDR3 in DNA: TGTGCCAGCTCACTACAGGGACGGCCCGACGAGCAGTACTTC. This codes for CASSLQGRPDEQYF. The chain carries TRBV18 and TRBJ2-7; D is possibly TRBD1 (6 bases). Deletions cut 4 bases from V and 5 bases from J, with 15 bases between. Germline V CDR1 and CDR2: KGHSH, LQKENI. This CDR3 is built from 14 residues.